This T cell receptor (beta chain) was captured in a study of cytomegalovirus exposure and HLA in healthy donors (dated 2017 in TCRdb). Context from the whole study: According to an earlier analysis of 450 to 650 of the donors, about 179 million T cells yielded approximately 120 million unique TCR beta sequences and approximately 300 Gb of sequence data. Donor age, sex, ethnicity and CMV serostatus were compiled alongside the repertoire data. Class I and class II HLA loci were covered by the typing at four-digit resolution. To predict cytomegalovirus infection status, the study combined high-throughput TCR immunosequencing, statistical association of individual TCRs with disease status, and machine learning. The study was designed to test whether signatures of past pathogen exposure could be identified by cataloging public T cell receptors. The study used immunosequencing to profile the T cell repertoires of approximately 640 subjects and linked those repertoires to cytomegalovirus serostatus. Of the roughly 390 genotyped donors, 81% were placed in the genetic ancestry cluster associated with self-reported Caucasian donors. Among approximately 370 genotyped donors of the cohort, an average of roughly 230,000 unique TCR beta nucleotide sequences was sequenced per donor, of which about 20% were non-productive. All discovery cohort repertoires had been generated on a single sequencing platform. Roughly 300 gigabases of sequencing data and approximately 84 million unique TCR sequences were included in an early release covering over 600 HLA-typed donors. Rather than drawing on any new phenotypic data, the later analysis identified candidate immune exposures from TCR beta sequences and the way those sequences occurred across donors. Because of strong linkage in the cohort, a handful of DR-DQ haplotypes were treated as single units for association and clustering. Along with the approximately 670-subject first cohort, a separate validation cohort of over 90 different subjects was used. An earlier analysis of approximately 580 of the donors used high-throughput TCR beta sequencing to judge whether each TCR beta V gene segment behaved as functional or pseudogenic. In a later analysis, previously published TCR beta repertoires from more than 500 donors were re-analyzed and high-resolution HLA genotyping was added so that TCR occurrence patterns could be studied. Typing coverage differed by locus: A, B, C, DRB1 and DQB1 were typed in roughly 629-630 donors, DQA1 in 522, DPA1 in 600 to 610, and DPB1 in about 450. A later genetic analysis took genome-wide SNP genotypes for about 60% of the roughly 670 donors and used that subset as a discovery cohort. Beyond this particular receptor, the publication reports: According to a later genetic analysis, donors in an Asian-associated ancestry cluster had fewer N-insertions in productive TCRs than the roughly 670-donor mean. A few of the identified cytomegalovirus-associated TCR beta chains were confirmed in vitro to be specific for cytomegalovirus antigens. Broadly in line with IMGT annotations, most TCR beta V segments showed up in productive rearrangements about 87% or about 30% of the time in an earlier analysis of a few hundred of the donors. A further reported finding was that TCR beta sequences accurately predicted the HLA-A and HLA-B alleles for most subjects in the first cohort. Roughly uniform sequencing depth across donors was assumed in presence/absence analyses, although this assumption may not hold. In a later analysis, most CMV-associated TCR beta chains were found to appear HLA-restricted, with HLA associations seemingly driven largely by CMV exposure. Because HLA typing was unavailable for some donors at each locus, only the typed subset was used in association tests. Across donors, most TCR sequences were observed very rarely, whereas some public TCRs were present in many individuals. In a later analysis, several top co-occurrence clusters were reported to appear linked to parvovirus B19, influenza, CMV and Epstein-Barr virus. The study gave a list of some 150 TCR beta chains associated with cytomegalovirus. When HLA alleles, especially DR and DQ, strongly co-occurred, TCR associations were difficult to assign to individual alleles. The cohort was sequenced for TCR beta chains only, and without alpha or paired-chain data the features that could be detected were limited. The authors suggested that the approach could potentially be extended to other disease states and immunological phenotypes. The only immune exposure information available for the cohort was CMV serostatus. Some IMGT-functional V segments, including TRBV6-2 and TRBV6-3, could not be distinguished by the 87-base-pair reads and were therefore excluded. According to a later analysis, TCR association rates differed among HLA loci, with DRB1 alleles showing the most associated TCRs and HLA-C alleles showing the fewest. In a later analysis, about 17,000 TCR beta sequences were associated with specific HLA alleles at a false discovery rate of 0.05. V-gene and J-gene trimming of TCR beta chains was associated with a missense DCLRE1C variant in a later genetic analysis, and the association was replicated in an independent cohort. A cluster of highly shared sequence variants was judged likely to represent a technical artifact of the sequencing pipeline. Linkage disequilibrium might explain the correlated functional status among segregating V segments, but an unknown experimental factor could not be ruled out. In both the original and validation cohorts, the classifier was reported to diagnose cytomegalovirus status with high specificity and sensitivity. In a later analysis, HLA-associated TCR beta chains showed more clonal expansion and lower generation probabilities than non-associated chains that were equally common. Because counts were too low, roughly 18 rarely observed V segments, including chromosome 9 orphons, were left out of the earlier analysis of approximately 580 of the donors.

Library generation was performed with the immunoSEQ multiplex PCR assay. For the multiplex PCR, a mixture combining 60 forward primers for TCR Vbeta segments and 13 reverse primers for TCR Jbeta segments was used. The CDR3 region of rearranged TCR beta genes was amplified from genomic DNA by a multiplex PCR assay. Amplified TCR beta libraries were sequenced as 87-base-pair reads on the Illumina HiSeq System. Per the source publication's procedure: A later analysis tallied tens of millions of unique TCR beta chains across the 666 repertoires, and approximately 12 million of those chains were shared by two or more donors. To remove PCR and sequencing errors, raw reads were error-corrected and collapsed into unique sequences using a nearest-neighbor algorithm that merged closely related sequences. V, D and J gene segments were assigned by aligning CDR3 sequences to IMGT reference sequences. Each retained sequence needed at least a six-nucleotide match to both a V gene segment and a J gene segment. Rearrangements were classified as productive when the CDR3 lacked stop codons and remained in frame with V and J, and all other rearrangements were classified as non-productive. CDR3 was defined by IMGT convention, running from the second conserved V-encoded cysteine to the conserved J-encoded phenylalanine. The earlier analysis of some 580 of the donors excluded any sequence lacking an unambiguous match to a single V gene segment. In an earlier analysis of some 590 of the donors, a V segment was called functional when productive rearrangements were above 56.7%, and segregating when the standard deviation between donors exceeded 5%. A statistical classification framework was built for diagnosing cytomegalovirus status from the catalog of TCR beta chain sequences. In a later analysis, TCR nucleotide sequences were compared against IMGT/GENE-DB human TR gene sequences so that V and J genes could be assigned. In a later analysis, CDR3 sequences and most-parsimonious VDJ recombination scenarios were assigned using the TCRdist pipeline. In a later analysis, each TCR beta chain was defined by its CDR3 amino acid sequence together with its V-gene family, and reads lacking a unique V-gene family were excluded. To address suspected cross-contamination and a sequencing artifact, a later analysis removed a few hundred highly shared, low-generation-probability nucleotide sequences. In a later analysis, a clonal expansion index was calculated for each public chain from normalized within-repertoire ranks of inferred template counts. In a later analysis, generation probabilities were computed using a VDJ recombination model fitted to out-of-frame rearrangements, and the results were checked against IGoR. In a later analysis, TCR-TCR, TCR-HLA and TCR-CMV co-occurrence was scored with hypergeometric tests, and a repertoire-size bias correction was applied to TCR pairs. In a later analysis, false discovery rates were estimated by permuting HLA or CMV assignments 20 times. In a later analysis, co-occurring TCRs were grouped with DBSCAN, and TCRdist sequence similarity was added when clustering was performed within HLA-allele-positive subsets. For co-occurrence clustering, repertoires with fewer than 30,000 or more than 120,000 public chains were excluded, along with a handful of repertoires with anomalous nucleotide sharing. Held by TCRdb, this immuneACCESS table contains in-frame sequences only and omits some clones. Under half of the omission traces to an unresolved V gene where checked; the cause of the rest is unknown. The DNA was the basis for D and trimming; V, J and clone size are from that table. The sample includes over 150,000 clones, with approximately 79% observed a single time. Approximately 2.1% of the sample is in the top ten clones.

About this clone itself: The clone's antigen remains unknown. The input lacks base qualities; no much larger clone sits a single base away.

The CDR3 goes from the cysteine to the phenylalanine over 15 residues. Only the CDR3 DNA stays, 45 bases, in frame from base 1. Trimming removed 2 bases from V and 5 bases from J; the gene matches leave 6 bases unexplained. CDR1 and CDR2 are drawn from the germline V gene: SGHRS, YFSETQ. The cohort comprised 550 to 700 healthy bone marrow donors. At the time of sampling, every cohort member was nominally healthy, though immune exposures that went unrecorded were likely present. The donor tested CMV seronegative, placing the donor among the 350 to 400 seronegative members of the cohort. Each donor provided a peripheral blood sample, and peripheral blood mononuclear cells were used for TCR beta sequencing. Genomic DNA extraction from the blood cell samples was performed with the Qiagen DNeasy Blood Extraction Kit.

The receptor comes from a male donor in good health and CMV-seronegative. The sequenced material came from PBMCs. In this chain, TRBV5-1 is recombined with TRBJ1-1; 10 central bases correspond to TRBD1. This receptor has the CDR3 CASSLTPGQGTEAFF. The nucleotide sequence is TGCGCCAGCAGCTTAACTCCGGGACAGGGGACTGAAGCTTTCTTT.